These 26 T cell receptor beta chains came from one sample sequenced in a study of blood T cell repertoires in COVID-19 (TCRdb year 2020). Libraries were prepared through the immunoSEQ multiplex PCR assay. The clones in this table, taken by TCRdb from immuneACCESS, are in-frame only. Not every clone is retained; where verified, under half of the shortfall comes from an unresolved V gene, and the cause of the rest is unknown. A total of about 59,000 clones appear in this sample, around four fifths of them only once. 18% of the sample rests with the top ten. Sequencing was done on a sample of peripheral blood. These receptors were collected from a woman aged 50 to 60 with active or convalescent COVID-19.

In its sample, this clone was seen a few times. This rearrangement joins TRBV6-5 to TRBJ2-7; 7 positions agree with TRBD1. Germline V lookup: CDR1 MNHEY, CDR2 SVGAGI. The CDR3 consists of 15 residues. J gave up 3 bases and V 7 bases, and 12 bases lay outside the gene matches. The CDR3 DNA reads TGTGCCAGCAAGGGGAGCCGGGACAGTTTCTACGAGCAGTACTTC. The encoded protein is CASKGSRDSFYEQYF.

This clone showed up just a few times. The CDR3 DNA sequence: TGTGCCAGCAGTTTAGTGGCTAGCGGGAGTTTTGAGCAGTTCTTC. It translates to CASSLVASGSFEQFF. The chain uses TRBV6-5 and TRBJ2-1; the match to TRBD2 covers 10 bases. The CDR3 is 15 residues long. Germline lookup yields CDR1 MNHEY and CDR2 SVGAGI. The J segment lost 9 bases and the V segment lost 4 bases, leaving 9 bases of the junction unmatched.

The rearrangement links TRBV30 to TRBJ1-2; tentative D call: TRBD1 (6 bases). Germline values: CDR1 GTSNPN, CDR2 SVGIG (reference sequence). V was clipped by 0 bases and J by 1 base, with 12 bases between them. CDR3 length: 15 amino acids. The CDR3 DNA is TGTGCCTGGAGTGTGGGCCAGGGGAGTAACTATGGCTACACCTTC. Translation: CAWSVGQGSNYGYTF.

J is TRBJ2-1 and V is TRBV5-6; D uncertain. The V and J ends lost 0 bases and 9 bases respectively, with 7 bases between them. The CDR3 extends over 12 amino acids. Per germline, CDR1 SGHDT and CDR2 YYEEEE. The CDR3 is CASSLVGGEQFF. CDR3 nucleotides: TGTGCCAGCAGCTTGGTAGGCGGTGAGCAGTTCTTC.

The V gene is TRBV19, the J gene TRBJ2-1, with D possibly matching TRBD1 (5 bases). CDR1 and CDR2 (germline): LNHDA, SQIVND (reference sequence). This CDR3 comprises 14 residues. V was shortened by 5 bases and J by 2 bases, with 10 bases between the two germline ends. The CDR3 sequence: CASSPGITYNEQFF. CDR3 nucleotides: TGTGCCAGTAGTCCAGGGATCACCTACAATGAGCAGTTCTTC.

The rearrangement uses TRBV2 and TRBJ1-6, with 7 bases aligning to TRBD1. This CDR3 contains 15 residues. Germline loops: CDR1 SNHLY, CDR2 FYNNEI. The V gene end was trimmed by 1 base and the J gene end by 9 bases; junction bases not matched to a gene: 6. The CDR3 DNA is TGTGCCAGCAGTGAAGGGTATACAGGGGTTTCACCCCTCCACTTT. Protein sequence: CASSEGYTGVSPLHF.

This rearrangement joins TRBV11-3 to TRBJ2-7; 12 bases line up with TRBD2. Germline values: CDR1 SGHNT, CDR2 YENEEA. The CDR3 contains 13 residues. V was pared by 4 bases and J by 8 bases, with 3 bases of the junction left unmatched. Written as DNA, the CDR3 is TGTGCCAGCAGCTCTAGCGGGAGGGCACAGCAGTACTTC. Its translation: CASSSSGRAQQYF.

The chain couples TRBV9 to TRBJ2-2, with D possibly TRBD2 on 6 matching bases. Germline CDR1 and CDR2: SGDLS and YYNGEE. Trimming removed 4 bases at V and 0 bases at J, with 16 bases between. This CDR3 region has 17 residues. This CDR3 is CASSTRLGGPNTGELFF. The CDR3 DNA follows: TGTGCCAGCAGCACTCGGCTGGGGGGACCGAACACCGGGGAGCTGTTTTTT. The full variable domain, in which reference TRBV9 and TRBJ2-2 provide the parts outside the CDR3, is DSGVTQTPKHLITATGQRVTLRCSPRSGDLSVYWYQQSLDQGLQFLIQYYNGEERAKGNILERFSAQQFPDLHSELNLSSLELGDSALYFCASSTRLGGPNTGELFFGEGSRLTVL.

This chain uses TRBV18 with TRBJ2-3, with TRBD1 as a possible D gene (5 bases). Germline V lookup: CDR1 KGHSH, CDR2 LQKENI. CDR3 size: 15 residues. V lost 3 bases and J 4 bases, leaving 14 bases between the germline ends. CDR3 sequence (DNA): TGTGCCAGCTCACCTCGGACAAATACAGCAGATACGCAGTATTTT. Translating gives CASSPRTNTADTQYF.

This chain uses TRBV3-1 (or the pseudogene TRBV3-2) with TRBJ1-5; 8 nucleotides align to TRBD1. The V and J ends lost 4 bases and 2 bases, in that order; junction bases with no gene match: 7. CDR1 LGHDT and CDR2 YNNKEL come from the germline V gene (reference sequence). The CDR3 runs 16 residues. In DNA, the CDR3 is TGTGCCAGCAGCCTGACAGGGGATGTCGGCAATCAGCCCCAGCATTTT. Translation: CASSLTGDVGNQPQHF.

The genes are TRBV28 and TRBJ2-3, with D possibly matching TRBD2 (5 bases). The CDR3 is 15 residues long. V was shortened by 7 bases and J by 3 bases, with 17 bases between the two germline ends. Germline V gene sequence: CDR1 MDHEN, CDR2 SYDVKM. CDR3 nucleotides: TGTGCCAGCACCAAGGGCTGGGAGAAGACAGATACGCAGTATTTT. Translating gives CASTKGWEKTDTQYF. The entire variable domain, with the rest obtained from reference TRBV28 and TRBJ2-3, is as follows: DVKVTQSSRYLVKRTGEKVFLECVQDMDHENMFWYRQDPGLGLRLIYFSYDVKMKEKGDIPEGYSVSREKKERFSLILESASTNQTSMYLCASTKGWEKTDTQYFGPGTRLTVL.

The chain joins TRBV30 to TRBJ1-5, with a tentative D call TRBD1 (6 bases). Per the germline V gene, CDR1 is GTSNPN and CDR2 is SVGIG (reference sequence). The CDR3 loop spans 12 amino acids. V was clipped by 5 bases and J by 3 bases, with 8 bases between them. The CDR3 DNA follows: TGTGCCTGGGCAGGGGACAATCAGCCCCAGCATTTT. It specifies CAWAGDNQPQHF.

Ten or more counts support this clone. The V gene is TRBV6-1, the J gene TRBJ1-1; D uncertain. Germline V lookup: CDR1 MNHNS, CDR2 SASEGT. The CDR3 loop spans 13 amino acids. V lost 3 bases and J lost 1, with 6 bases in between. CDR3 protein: CASSDVGNTEAFF. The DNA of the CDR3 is TGTGCCAGCAGTGATGTCGGGAACACTGAAGCTTTCTTT.

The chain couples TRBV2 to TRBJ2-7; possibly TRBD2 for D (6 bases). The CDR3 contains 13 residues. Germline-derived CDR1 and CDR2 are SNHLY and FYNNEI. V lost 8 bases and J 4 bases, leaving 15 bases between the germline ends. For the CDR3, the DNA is TGTGCCAGCTCGCGGGGACCCGAATACGAGCAGTACTTC. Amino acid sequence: CASSRGPEYEQYF.

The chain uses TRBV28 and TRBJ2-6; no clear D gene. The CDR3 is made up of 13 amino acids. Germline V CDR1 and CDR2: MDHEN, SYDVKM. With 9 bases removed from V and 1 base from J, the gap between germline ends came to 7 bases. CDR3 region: CASMSSGANVLTF. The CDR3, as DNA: TGTGCCAGTATGAGTTCTGGGGCCAACGTCCTGACTTTC.

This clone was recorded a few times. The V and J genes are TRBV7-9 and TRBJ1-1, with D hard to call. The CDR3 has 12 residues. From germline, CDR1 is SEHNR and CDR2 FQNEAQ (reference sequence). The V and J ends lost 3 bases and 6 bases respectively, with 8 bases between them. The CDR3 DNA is TGTGCCAGCAGCTTGAACTACGCTGAAGCTTTCTTT. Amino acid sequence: CASSLNYAEAFF.

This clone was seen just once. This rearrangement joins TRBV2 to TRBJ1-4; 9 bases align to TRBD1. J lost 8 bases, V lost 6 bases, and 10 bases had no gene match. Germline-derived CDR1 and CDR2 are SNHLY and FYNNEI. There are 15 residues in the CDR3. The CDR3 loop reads CASSQGTGIGEKLFF. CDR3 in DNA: TGTGCCAGCAGCCAGGGGACAGGGATCGGCGAAAAACTGTTTTTT.

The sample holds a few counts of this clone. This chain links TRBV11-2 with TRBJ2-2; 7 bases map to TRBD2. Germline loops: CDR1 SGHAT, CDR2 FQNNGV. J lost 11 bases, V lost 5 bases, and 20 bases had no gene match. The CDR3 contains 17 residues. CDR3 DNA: TGTGCCAGCAGCCCCGGAGGGGCCTTATTTGGAGCGGGAGAGCTGTTTTTT. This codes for CASSPGGALFGAGELFF.

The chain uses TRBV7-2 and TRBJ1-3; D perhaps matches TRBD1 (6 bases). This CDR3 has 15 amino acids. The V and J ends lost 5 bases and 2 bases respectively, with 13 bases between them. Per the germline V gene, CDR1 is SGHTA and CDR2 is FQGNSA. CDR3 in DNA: TGTGCCAGCAGCACCACAGGGCATGCTGGAAACACCATATATTTT. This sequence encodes CASSTTGHAGNTIYF.

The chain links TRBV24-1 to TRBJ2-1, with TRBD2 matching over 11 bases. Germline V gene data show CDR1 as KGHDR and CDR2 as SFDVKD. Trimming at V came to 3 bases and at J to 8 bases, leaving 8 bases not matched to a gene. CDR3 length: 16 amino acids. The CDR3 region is CATSDNRVAGGYEQFF. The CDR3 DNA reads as TGTGCCACCAGTGATAATCGAGTAGCGGGAGGGTATGAGCAGTTCTTC.

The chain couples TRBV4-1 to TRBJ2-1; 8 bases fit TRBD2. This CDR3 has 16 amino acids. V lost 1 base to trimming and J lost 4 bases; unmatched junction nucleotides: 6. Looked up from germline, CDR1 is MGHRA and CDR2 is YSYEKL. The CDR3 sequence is CASSQGALAAYNEQFF. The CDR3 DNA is TGCGCCAGCAGCCAAGGAGCACTAGCGGCTTACAATGAGCAGTTCTTC.

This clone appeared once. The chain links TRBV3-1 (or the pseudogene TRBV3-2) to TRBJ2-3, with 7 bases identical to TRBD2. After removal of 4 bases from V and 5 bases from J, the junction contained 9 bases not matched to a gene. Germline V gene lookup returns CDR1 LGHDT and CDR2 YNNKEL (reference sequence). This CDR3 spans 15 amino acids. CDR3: CASSPTSAPVDTQYF. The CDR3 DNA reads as TGTGCCAGCAGCCCAACTAGCGCCCCCGTAGATACGCAGTATTTT.

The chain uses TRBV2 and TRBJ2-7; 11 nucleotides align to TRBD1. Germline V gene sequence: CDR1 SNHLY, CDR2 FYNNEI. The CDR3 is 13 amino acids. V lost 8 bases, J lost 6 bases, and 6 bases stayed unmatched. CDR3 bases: TGTGCCAGCTGCGGACAGGGGGCTACCGAGCAGTACTTC. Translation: CASCGQGATEQYF.

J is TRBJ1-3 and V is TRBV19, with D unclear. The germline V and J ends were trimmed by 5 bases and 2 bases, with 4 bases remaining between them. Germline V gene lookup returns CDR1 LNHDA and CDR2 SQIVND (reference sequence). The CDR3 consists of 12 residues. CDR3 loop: CASSSTGNTIYF. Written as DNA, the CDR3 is TGTGCCAGTAGTTCAACTGGAAACACCATATATTTT.

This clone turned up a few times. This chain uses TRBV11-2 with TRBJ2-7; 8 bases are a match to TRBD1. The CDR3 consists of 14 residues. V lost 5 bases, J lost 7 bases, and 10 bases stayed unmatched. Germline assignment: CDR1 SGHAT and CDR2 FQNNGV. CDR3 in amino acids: CASSRGQDLREQYF. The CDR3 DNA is TGTGCCAGCAGCCGGGGACAGGATCTACGAGAGCAGTACTTC.

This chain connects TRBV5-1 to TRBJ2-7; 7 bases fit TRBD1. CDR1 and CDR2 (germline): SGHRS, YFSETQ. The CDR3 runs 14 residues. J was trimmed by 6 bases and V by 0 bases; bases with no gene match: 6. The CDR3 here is CASSLVGQIGEQYF. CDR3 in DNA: TGCGCCAGCAGCTTGGTGGGACAGATCGGCGAGCAGTACTTC.